The 20 T cell receptor beta chains presented below share a single source sample, sequenced in a study of shared clonotypes between healthy human individuals. This table comes from immunoSEQ multiplex PCR, and its TCRdb copy is limited to in-frame clones, with some not included. The data show about 460,000 clones, 60% to 80% seen once. Sequencing was performed on PBMCs. The receptors were sampled from a woman between 40 and 50 years old in good health. Some clones in this sample may be carry-over from other donors' samples.

The chain links TRBV7-9 to TRBJ2-1; 9 positions match TRBD2. Losses at the gene ends were 5 bases for V and 4 bases for J; bases not matched to a gene: 6. Germline CDR1 reads SEHNR; CDR2 reads FQNEAQ (reference sequence). CDR3 length: 15 amino acids. CDR3: CASSVQAGGYNEQFF. The CDR3 bases are TGTGCCAGCAGCGTGCAAGCGGGAGGATACAATGAGCAGTTCTTC.

This clone was recorded only once. This sequence joins TRBV5-1 and TRBJ1-1; 7 bases match TRBD1. V was clipped by 1 base and J by 1 base; unmatched bases: 4. The germline V gene encodes CDR1 SGHRS and CDR2 YFSETQ. CDR3 length: 15 residues. CDR3: CASSLRQGRNTEAFF. CDR3 bases: TGCGCCAGCAGCTTGCGACAGGGCAGGAACACTGAAGCTTTCTTT. Supplemented by reference TRBV5-1 and TRBJ1-1, the full variable domain reads KAGVTQTPRYLIKTRGQQVTLSCSPISGHRSVSWYQQTPGQGLQFLFEYFSETQRNKGNFPGRFSGRQFSNSRSEMNVSTLELGDSALYLCASSLRQGRNTEAFFGQGTRLTVV.

A remark on this clone: Within the sample, other DNA sequences also encode this same CDR3. This chain uses TRBV9 with TRBJ2-5, with D possibly TRBD1 on 5 matching bases. The CDR3 length is 13 residues. The germline V gene has CDR1 SGDLS and CDR2 YYNGEE. Between the trimmed V and J ends, which lost 0 bases and 2 bases, there was a span of 5 bases. CDR3 DNA sequence: TGTGCCAGCAGCGTAGCAGGGCAAGAGACCCAGTACTTC. This translates into CASSVAGQETQYF. The full variable domain, its missing parts supplied by reference TRBV9 and TRBJ2-5, is DSGVTQTPKHLITATGQRVTLRCSPRSGDLSVYWYQQSLDQGLQFLIQYYNGEERAKGNILERFSAQQFPDLHSELNLSSLELGDSALYFCASSVAGQETQYFGPGTRLLVL.

The chain is built from TRBV7-2 and TRBJ1-2, with D unclear. The germline gives CDR1 SGHTA, CDR2 FQGNSA. The germline V and J ends were trimmed by 3 bases and 4 bases, with 6 bases remaining between them. This CDR3 region has 12 residues. The CDR3 DNA reads as TGTGCCAGCAGCTTCCCGACCTATGGCTACACCTTC. The encoded protein is CASSFPTYGYTF.

The rearrangement links TRBV2 to TRBJ2-7, with 10 bases identical to TRBD1. CDR1 is SNHLY and CDR2 is FYNNEI in the germline V gene. V was pared by 3 bases and J by 4 bases, with 6 bases of the junction left unmatched. The CDR3 spans 15 residues. The CDR3 spells CASSDRDRGMYEQYF. The CDR3 DNA follows: TGTGCCAGCAGTGATAGGGACAGGGGTATGTACGAGCAGTACTTC.

The chain has TRBV6-6 and TRBJ2-7, with D possibly called TRBD1 or TRBD2 (5 bases each). The CDR3 runs 16 residues. Trimming stripped 2 bases from V and 7 bases from J, with 21 bases between. Germline V lookup: CDR1 MNHNY, CDR2 SVGAGI (reference sequence). CDR3 bases: TGTGCCAGCAGTTACGACCCCCATCGGGGCGAGGAGGAGCAGTACTTC. Amino acids: CASSYDPHRGEEEQYF.

For this clone: This sample includes further DNA sequences coding for the same CDR3. The rearrangement joins TRBV18 to TRBJ2-5; tentative D call: TRBD1 (5 bases). The J call is doubtful: the DNA matches TRBJ2-7 better. The CDR3 spans 14 residues. Looked up from germline, CDR1 is KGHSH and CDR2 is LQKENI. The CDR3: CASSPPDILYEQYF. The CDR3 DNA is TGTGCCAGCTCACCACCGGACATACTCTACGAGCAGTACTTC.

The chain has TRBV7-9 and TRBJ2-7; no clear D gene. Germline V gene lookup returns CDR1 SEHNR and CDR2 FQNEAQ (reference sequence). V was clipped by 3 bases and J by 7 bases, with 10 bases between them. The CDR3 sequence is 12 residues long. CDR3 sequence (DNA): TGTGCCAGCAGCTTTAGTAGTTCGGAGCAGTACTTC. The encoded protein is CASSFSSSEQYF. Full variable domain (missing parts from reference TRBV7-9 and TRBJ2-7): DTGVSQNPRHKITKRGQNVTFRCDPISEHNRLYWYRQTLGQGPEFLTYFQNEAQLEKSRLLSDRFSAERPKGSFSTLEIQRTEQGDSAMYLCASSFSSSEQYFGPGTRLTVT.

The V call is TRBV28, the J call TRBJ2-7; TRBD2 matches 11 bases. The CDR3 consists of 15 residues. V dropped 5 bases and J dropped 5; count of bases not matched to a gene: 8. Germline V gene lookup returns CDR1 MDHEN and CDR2 SYDVKM. This CDR3 is CASSKTSGVHHEQYF. The CDR3 DNA reads TGTGCCAGCAGTAAGACTAGCGGGGTTCATCACGAGCAGTACTTC.

V gene TRBV29-1 combines with J gene TRBJ1-1; possible D gene TRBD1, 6 bases. Germline lookup yields CDR1 SQVTM and CDR2 ANQGSEA. The CDR3 consists of 13 residues. The V and J ends lost 4 bases and 1 base respectively, with 10 bases between them. The chain's CDR3 is CSVGGHPNTEAFF. In DNA, the CDR3 is TGCAGCGTTGGGGGACACCCGAACACTGAAGCTTTCTTT.

This chain connects TRBV7-2 to TRBJ1-2; 10 positions agree with TRBD1. This CDR3 is 15 amino acids long. With V trimmed by 0 bases and J by 8 bases, 6 bases remained unmatched. In germline, CDR1 is SGHTA, CDR2 FQGNSA. CDR3: CASSLASGTGVGYTF. DNA for the CDR3: TGTGCCAGCAGCTTAGCTTCGGGGACAGGGGTCGGCTACACCTTC.

This clone was recorded only once. The chain links TRBV27 to TRBJ2-7; D unresolved. V lost 2 bases to trimming and J lost 0 bases, with 5 bases between them. The CDR3 spans 13 residues. Germline lookup yields CDR1 MNHEY and CDR2 SMNVEV (reference sequence). CDR3 in amino acids: CASSLTPSYEQYF. The CDR3, as DNA: TGTGCCAGCAGTTTAACTCCCTCCTACGAGCAGTACTTC.

The V gene is TRBV30, the J gene TRBJ1-6, with D unresolved. Trimming cost V 1 base and J 9 bases, with 10 bases left between them. This CDR3 comprises 13 residues. CDR1 is GTSNPN and CDR2 is SVGIG in the germline V gene (reference sequence). The DNA for the CDR3 is TGTGCCTGGAGTGAGGCTTTGGGTTCACCCCTCCACTTT. This encodes CAWSEALGSPLHF. The full variable domain, its missing parts supplied by reference TRBV30 and TRBJ1-6, is SQTIHQWPATLVQPVGSPLSLECTVEGTSNPNLYWYRQAAGRGLQLLFYSVGIGQISSEVPQNLSASRPQDRQFILSSKKLLLSDSGFYLCAWSEALGSPLHFGNGTRLTVT.

The V gene is TRBV19, the J gene TRBJ1-2, with TRBD1 identical over 8 bases. V lost 5 bases and J lost 5; bases outside the gene matches: 7. This CDR3 is built from 14 residues. Germline loops: CDR1 LNHDA, CDR2 SQIVND (reference sequence). The CDR3 region is CASSEGQVGYGYTF. The CDR3 nucleotides read TGTGCCAGTAGTGAGGGACAGGTCGGGTATGGCTACACCTTC.

Worth noting for this clone: In the same sample, other DNA sequences code for this CDR3. The chain carries TRBV5-1 and TRBJ2-7, with D perhaps being TRBD1 or TRBD2 (5 bases each). V shed 2 bases and J shed 0 bases, with 9 bases lying between them. Germline CDR1 SGHRS, CDR2 YFSETQ. The CDR3 consists of 14 residues. The CDR3 region has the DNA TGCGCCAGCAGCTTAGGGACGGTCTCCTACGAGCAGTACTTC. Its translation: CASSLGTVSYEQYF.

This clone was seen once. The CDR3: CASSTRLGAGNTIYF. The DNA of the CDR3 is TGTGCCAGCAGCACAAGGCTGGGGGCTGGAAACACCATATATTTT. The chain links TRBV9 to TRBJ1-3, with a weak D call TRBD1 (5 bases). The germline V and J ends were trimmed by 4 bases and 2 bases, with 13 bases remaining between them. The CDR3 is 15 residues long. Germline V gene data show CDR1 as SGDLS and CDR2 as YYNGEE.

The chain carries TRBV2 and TRBJ1-5; D is unclear. With 6 bases removed from V and 5 bases from J, the gap between germline ends came to 14 bases. Germline values: CDR1 SNHLY, CDR2 FYNNEI. The CDR3 runs to 14 residues. The CDR3 region has the DNA TGTGCCAGCAGCCAAAATAAGAAGGATCAGCCCCAGCATTTT. Residues: CASSQNKKDQPQHF.

The chain combines TRBV19 with TRBJ2-7; 9 nucleotides line up with TRBD1. J lost 5 bases, V lost 5 bases, and 10 bases had no gene match. Per germline, CDR1 LNHDA and CDR2 SQIVND (reference sequence). The CDR3 totals 15 residues. This CDR3 reads CASSALLGQGNEQYF. The CDR3 DNA sequence: TGTGCCAGTAGTGCCCTCCTGGGACAGGGAAACGAGCAGTACTTC.

This rearrangement joins TRBV7-2 to TRBJ2-7; the D is unclear. The V gene lost 6 bases and the J gene lost 4 bases, with 7 bases spanning the gap. From germline, CDR1 is SGHTA and CDR2 FQGNSA. The CDR3 sequence is 11 residues long. The DNA of the CDR3 is TGTGCCAGCAGAGTTGGTTACGAGCAGTACTTC. It codes for CASRVGYEQYF.

V usage is TRBV5-1 and J usage is TRBJ2-1, with D maybe TRBD2 (6 bases). Per the germline V gene, CDR1 is SGHRS and CDR2 is YFSETQ. The ends were cut back, 4 bases at V and 0 bases at J, with 11 bases in the middle. This CDR3 is built from 15 residues. CDR3 sequence (DNA): TGCGCCAGCAGCGCGTACGGGAGCTCCTACAATGAGCAGTTCTTC. Amino acids: CASSAYGSSYNEQFF.